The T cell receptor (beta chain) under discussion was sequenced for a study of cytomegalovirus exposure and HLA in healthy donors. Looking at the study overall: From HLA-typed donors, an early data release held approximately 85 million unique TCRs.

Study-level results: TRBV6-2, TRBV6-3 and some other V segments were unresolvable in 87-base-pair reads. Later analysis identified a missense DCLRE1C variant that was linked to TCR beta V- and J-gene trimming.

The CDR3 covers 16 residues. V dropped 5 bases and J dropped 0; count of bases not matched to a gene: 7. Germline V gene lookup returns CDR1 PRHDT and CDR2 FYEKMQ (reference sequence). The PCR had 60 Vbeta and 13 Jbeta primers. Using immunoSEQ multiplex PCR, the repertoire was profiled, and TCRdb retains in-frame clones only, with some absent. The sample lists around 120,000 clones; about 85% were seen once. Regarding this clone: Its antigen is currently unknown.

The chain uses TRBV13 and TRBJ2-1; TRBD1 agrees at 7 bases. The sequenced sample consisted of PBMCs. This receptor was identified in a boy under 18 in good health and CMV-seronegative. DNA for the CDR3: TGTGCCAGCAGCACCTTACAGGGGCCCTCCTACAATGAGCAGTTCTTC. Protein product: CASSTLQGPSYNEQFF.